These 25 T cell receptor beta chains were all obtained from the same sample, sequenced in a study of graft-versus-host responses after intestinal transplantation. Sequencing used immunoSEQ multiplex PCR; TCRdb keeps in-frame clones, though not all of them. The sample comprises some 88,000 clones, just over 90% of which are singletons, and roughly 2% rests with the top ten. These TCRs' antigens remain unknown. This specimen was unstimulated CD8+ T cells sorted from spleen or lymph node cells, taken before intestinal transplant. The receptors derive from a human donor who received an intestinal transplant.

The chain recombines TRBV5-8 with TRBJ2-1; TRBD2 agrees at 16 bases. Germline CDR1 reads SGHTS; CDR2 reads YDEGEE. The CDR3 covers 18 residues. V was pared by 4 bases and J by 2 bases, with 6 bases of the junction left unmatched. In DNA form, the CDR3 reads TGTGCCAGCAGCAAGGGGACTAGCGGGGGGGGCCCCTACAATGAGCAGTTCTTC. This encodes CASSKGTSGGGPYNEQFF.

The rearrangement joins TRBV11-2 to TRBJ1-2, with D possibly matching TRBD1 (6 bases). V was pared by 4 bases and J by 3 bases, with 9 bases between. Germline lookup yields CDR1 SGHAT and CDR2 FQNNGV. The CDR3 sequence is 13 residues long. The CDR3 coding sequence is TGTGCCAGCAGCTCAGGACAGTACTATGGCTACACCTTC. The encoded protein is CASSSGQYYGYTF.

This rearrangement joins TRBV13 to TRBJ1-1; no clear D gene. Germline V gene data show CDR1 as PRHDT and CDR2 as FYEKMQ (reference sequence). The CDR3 has 12 amino acids. V dropped 0 bases and J dropped 8 bases, with 7 bases sitting between them. DNA of the CDR3: TGTGCCAGCAGCTTAGGGCAGGCGGAAGCTTTCTTT. Its protein product is CASSLGQAEAFF.

The chain joins TRBV18 to TRBJ1-2; 8 bases map to TRBD1. Germline V CDR1 and CDR2: KGHSH, LQKENI. Trimming took 0 bases from V and 6 from J; bases not matched to a gene: 6. The CDR3 is 15 amino acids. The CDR3 loop is CASSPPVQGANGYTF. In DNA, the CDR3 is TGTGCCAGCTCACCACCGGTCCAGGGGGCGAATGGCTACACCTTC.

The chain combines TRBV2 with TRBJ2-1; D perhaps matches TRBD1 (5 bases). CDR3 size: 14 residues. Trimming took 6 bases from V and 0 from J, leaving 9 bases between them. Germline values: CDR1 SNHLY, CDR2 FYNNEI. CDR3 region: CASRVGRSYNEQFF. The CDR3 region has the DNA TGTGCCAGCAGGGTGGGGCGCTCCTACAATGAGCAGTTCTTC.

The V gene is TRBV19, the J gene TRBJ1-4; tentatively, D is TRBD1 (5 bases). Per germline, CDR1 LNHDA and CDR2 SQIVND (reference sequence). The CDR3 runs 14 residues. The V gene lost 7 bases and the J gene lost 4 bases, with 13 bases spanning the gap. The chain's CDR3 is CASTRDRLNEKLFF. The CDR3 DNA sequence: TGTGCCAGTACTCGTGACAGACTTAATGAAAAACTGTTTTTT.

V and J are TRBV15 and TRBJ2-5; 7 bases match TRBD1. The CDR3 consists of 15 residues. V shed 1 base and J 2 bases; nucleotides not matched to a gene: 4. Germline V gene sequence: CDR1 LNHNV, CDR2 YYDKDF (reference sequence). The CDR3 DNA is TGTGCCACCAGCAGAGTTCAGGGGGAGCAAGAGACCCAGTACTTC. It codes for CATSRVQGEQETQYF.

The rearrangement links TRBV7-7 to TRBJ2-3; D perhaps matches TRBD2 (5 bases). The CDR3 covers 15 residues. The germline V gene encodes CDR1 SSHAT and CDR2 FNYEAQ (reference sequence). Trimming cost V 4 bases and J 4 bases, with 15 bases left between them. The CDR3 loop reads CASSSGSFLADTQYF. CDR3 bases: TGTGCCAGCAGCTCGGGATCCTTCCTCGCAGATACGCAGTATTTT.

This chain connects TRBV11-2 to TRBJ1-1, with a possible D match to TRBD1 (5 bases). This CDR3 region has 14 residues. The germline gives CDR1 SGHAT, CDR2 FQNNGV. Between the trimmed V and J ends, which lost 3 bases and 3 bases, there was a span of 11 bases. CDR3 bases: TGTGCCAGCAGCTTTATGATAGGGGACACTGAAGCTTTCTTT. This sequence encodes CASSFMIGDTEAFF.

The CDR3 sequence: CASSLVLSTSSLLNEQFF. CDR3 coding DNA: TGTGCCAGCAGTCTAGTCCTCTCGACTAGTTCTCTCCTTAATGAGCAGTTCTTC. The chain carries TRBV7-9 and TRBJ2-1, with a weak D call TRBD2 (6 bases). Germline CDR1 and CDR2: SEHNR and FQNEAQ (reference sequence). The CDR3 covers 18 residues. Deletions cut 6 bases from V and 7 bases from J, with 28 bases between.

The V and J genes are TRBV14 and TRBJ2-5, with TRBD2 matching 8 bases. Germline CDR1 is SGHDN and CDR2 is FVKESK. The ends lost 3 bases at V and 4 bases at J; junction bases unmatched: 10. The CDR3 runs to 16 residues. CDR3 nucleotides: TGTGCCAGCAGCCAGCGTTGGGGACTAGACGGAGAGACCCAGTACTTC. Translated, it gives CASSQRWGLDGETQYF.

The V call is TRBV7-2, the J call TRBJ2-7, with 15 bases aligning to TRBD2. The CDR3 has 17 residues. The junction had 8 bases not matched to a gene; V was cut back by 4 bases and J by 4 bases. The germline CDR1 and CDR2 sequences are SGHTA and FQGNSA. CDR3 nucleotides: TGTGCCAGCAGCTCCGGACTAGCGGGGGGGCTGCGGTACGAGCAGTACTTC. Encoded protein: CASSSGLAGGLRYEQYF. Combining the CDR3 with reference TRBV7-2 and TRBJ2-7 gives the whole variable domain GAGVSQSPSNKVTEKGKDVELRCDPISGHTALYWYRQSLGQGLEFLIYFQGNSAPDKSGLPSDRFSAERTGGSVSTLTIQRTQQEDSAVYLCASSSGLAGGLRYEQYFGPGTRLTVT.

This clone was recorded only once. The gene calls are TRBV4-1 and TRBJ1-5; D is unresolved. CDR3 length: 15 amino acids. Trimming left V 1 base short and J 2 bases short, with 9 bases between. In germline, CDR1 is MGHRA, CDR2 YSYEKL. The chain's CDR3 is CASSQVGERNQPQHF. CDR3 coding DNA: TGCGCCAGCAGCCAAGTTGGGGAGCGCAATCAGCCCCAGCATTTT.

This clone showed up just once. This sequence joins TRBV27 and TRBJ2-1, with TRBD2 identical over 8 bases. The CDR3 length is 16 residues. The ends lost 3 bases at V and 2 bases at J; junction bases unmatched: 6. Germline CDR1 MNHEY, CDR2 SMNVEV (reference sequence). The CDR3 nucleotides read TGTGCCAGCAGTTTTGCGGCGGGGGGAACCTACAATGAGCAGTTCTTC. Amino acids: CASSFAAGGTYNEQFF.

This chain uses TRBV30 with TRBJ2-7; D is unresolved. Germline assignment: CDR1 GTSNPN and CDR2 SVGIG (reference sequence). Trimming pared 0 bases from V and 3 bases from J, leaving 9 bases between. There are 13 residues in the CDR3. In DNA, the CDR3 is TGTGCCTGGAGTGTGACGACGGGCTACGAGCAGTACTTC. It translates to CAWSVTTGYEQYF.

CDR3 loop: CASSLTGGAGGYTF. CDR3 sequence (DNA): TGTGCCAGCAGCCTAACAGGGGGCGCGGGTGGCTACACCTTC. This chain connects TRBV5-8 to TRBJ1-2, with 9 bases identical to TRBD1. This CDR3 spans 14 amino acids. The V and J ends lost 4 bases and 7 bases, in that order; junction bases with no gene match: 8. Per germline, CDR1 SGHTS and CDR2 YDEGEE.

Of note for this clone: This CDR3 is also generated by other DNA sequences in the sample. The chain uses TRBV11-2 and TRBJ2-3, with 7 bases matching TRBD1. With V trimmed by 4 bases and J by 3 bases, 13 bases remained unmatched. Germline V lookup: CDR1 SGHAT, CDR2 FQNNGV. The CDR3 extends over 17 amino acids. The CDR3 sequence: CASSSPGTVITTDTQYF. As DNA, the CDR3 is TGTGCCAGCAGCTCCCCCGGGACAGTCATCACGACAGATACGCAGTATTTT.

The V gene is TRBV27, the J gene TRBJ1-2; D unclear. The CDR3 has 15 amino acids. V was cut by 2 bases and J by 4 bases, with 14 bases left in between. Germline CDR1 MNHEY, CDR2 SMNVEV (reference sequence). The CDR3, as DNA: TGTGCCAGCAGTTTACTGGCAGGTACGACCTATGGCTACACCTTC. Translation: CASSLLAGTTYGYTF.

The chain combines TRBV11-3 with TRBJ1-2, with D perhaps matching TRBD1 (5 bases). From germline, CDR1 is SGHNT and CDR2 YENEEA. This CDR3 is built from 18 residues. V lost 5 bases and J 4 bases, leaving 26 bases between the germline ends. The CDR3 DNA is TGTGCCAGCAGCACAAATATAGGCGCGTCAGGGTTACGCTATGGCTACACCTTC. Protein: CASSTNIGASGLRYGYTF.

CDR3 protein: CASSDLGGRPNTEAFF. The CDR3 DNA sequence: TGCGCCAGCAGTGACCTCGGGGGGAGGCCGAACACTGAAGCTTTCTTT. This chain uses TRBV10-2 with TRBJ1-1; D is possibly TRBD1 (5 bases). V lost 3 bases and J lost 1, with 15 bases in between. This CDR3 spans 16 amino acids. CDR1 WSHSY and CDR2 SAAADI come from the germline V gene.

The chain carries TRBV7-9 and TRBJ2-5; TRBD1 matches at 9 bases. V lost 7 bases and J lost 3; bases outside the gene matches: 18. The V gene's germline CDR1 is SEHNR and CDR2 FQNEAQ (reference sequence). The CDR3 sequence is 18 residues long. This chain's CDR3 is CASTLLSGQGAPEETQYF. CDR3 nucleotides: TGTGCCAGCACCCTTCTCTCGGGACAGGGTGCCCCCGAAGAGACCCAGTACTTC.

The V gene is TRBV13, the J gene TRBJ2-1; TRBD1 might be the D (6 bases). The V gene's germline CDR1 is PRHDT and CDR2 FYEKMQ (reference sequence). The CDR3 spans 17 residues. V lost 2 bases, J lost 8 bases, and 22 bases lay in between. As DNA, the CDR3 is TGTGCCAGCAGCTTACTAACCAGCGAAGTAGCAGGGGATGAGCAGTTCTTC. Translated: CASSLLTSEVAGDEQFF.

The DNA for the CDR3 is TGTGCCAGCCGATGGTGCCAGCCGGAGGACTCCGTGACCTTCTACGAGCAGTACTTC. Amino acids: CASRWCQPEDSVTFYEQYF. The J gene is TRBJ2-7, the V gene TRBV27; weak D call: TRBD2 (5 bases). V was clipped by 8 bases and J by 3 bases, with 32 bases between them. There are 19 residues in the CDR3. Germline CDR1 MNHEY, CDR2 SMNVEV (reference sequence).

This clone was found once. The rearrangement uses TRBV19 and TRBJ2-1, with TRBD2 identical over 9 bases. The CDR3 length is 15 residues. Germline V gene lookup returns CDR1 LNHDA and CDR2 SQIVND (reference sequence). V trimming: 2 bases; J trimming: 2 bases; junction bases outside the gene matches: 1. As DNA, the CDR3 is TGTGCCAGTAGTATAAGCGGGGGGCCCTACAATGAGCAGTTCTTC. It encodes CASSISGGPYNEQFF.

This sequence joins TRBV11-3 and TRBJ2-7; TRBD2 agrees at 9 bases. The germline V gene has CDR1 SGHNT and CDR2 YENEEA. This CDR3 has 15 amino acids. The junction had 6 bases not matched to a gene; V was cut back by 3 bases and J by 3 bases. CDR3 loop: CASSFNPAGGYEQYF. The CDR3 DNA is TGTGCCAGCAGCTTTAATCCAGCGGGGGGCTACGAGCAGTACTTC.